This T cell receptor (beta chain) was identified during a study of blood T cells in healthy people across ages. Notes on the study in general: Underestimates were what the diversity estimates from one million T cells were considered to be. Age showed a roughly linear inverse relationship with TCR beta diversity per million T cells.

For the second PCR, which ran for roughly 6 to 12 cycles, a sample-barcoded 5' primer and a J-beta primer mix were used. One entry per CDR3 protein results from TCRdb running MiXCR on the 5' RACE reads. The sample consists of around 1,000,000 distinct CDR3 sequences, 25% of them appearing once. CDR1 DFQATT and CDR2 SNEGSKA come from the germline V gene (reference sequence). CDR3 size: 16 residues. V lost 0 bases to trimming and J lost 4 bases, with 18 bases between them. This clonotype has a handful of counts. Its matching antigen is unknown. These records were also assigned to another study, of T cells of mothers and their children. That source reports: Using 1.5 ug per 15 ul, all extracted RNA underwent cDNA synthesis. Related and unrelated pairs show similar shaping of TCR recombination output by thymic selection.

This rearrangement joins TRBV20-1 to TRBJ2-5; D might be TRBD2 (6 bases). This TCR derives from a girl aged 2-15 years in good health. Sequenced material: blood. CDR3 residues: CSARDLDERALETQYF. CDR3 DNA: TGCAGTGCTAGAGATCTCGACGAGCGGGCATTAGAGACCCAGTACTTC.